The table lists the clone carrying this TCR beta chain with a few counts. The record originates from a study of patients and donors after allogeneic stem cell transplantation. This CDR3 has 12 amino acids. With 4 bases removed from V and 5 bases from J, the gap between germline ends came to 7 bases. Germline V gives CDR1 SGDLS, CDR2 YYNGEE. From the RT-PCR reads, TCRdb called clonotypes with MiXCR, one entry per CDR3 protein. This sample has roughly 140,000 distinct CDR3 sequences; about two fifths occur once, and the top ten carry around half. The sequenced material came from blood, either unsorted or a sorted T cell fraction (not recorded which). The rearrangement uses TRBV9 and TRBJ2-4; D gene unclear. The receptor was isolated from a human donor who was either an allogeneic HSCT recipient or a stem cell or donor lymphocyte infusion donor (not recorded which). It is not recorded whose cells these are; they may come from a transplant donor. This chain's CDR3 is CASSSAQNIQYF. CDR3 DNA sequence: TGTGCCAGCAGCTCCGCCCAAAACATTCAGTACTTC.